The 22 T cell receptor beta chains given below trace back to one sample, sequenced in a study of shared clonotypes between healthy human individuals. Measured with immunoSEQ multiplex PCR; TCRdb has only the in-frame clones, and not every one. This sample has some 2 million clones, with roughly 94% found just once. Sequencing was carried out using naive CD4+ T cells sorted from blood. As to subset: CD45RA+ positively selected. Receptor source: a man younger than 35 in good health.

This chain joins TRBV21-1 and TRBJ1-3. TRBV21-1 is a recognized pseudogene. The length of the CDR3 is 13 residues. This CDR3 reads CASIVGNGDTIYF. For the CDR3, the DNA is TGTGCCAGCATCGTAGGTAACGGAGACACCATATATTTT.

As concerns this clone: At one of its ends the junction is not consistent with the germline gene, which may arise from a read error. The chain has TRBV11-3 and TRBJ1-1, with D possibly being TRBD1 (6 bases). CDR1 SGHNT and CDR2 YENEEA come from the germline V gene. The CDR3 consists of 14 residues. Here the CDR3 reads CASSLDQGNSEAFF. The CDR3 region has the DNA TGTGCCAGCAGCTTAGATCAGGGGAACAGTGAAGCTTTCTTT.

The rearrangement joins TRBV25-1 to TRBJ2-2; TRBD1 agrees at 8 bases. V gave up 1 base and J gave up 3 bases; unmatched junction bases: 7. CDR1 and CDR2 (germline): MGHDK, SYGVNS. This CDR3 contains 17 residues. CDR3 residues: CASSEFLRGRYTGELFF. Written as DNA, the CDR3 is TGTGCCAGCAGTGAATTCCTCAGGGGGCGGTACACCGGGGAGCTGTTTTTT.

The CDR3 DNA reads TGTGCCTGGAGTTCAGGCCTCGGGCCCCAGCATTTT. Protein: CAWSSGLGPQHF. V gene TRBV30 combines with J gene TRBJ1-5; unclear D gene. This CDR3 has 12 amino acids. Per germline, CDR1 GTSNPN and CDR2 SVGIG (reference sequence). V was shortened by 2 bases and J by 9 bases, with 11 bases between the two germline ends.

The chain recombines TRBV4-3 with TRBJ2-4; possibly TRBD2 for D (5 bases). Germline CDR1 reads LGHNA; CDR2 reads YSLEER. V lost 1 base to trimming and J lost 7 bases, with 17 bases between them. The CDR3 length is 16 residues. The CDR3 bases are TGCGCCAGCAGCCAAGCTTATAGGGATTGGGAGAACATTCAGTACTTC. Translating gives CASSQAYRDWENIQYF.

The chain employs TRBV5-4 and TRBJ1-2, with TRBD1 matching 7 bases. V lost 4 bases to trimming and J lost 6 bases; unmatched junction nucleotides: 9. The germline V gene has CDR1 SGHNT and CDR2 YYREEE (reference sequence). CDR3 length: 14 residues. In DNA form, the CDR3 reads TGTGCCAGCAGCCGGACAGGTGGGGTGGATGGCTACACCTTC. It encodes CASSRTGGVDGYTF.

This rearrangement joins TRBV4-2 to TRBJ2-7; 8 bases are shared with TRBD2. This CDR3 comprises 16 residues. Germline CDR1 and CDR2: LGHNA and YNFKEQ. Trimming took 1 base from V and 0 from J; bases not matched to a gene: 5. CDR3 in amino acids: CASSQVVGLDSYEQYF. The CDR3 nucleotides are TGTGCCAGCAGCCAAGTTGTGGGACTAGACTCCTACGAGCAGTACTTC.

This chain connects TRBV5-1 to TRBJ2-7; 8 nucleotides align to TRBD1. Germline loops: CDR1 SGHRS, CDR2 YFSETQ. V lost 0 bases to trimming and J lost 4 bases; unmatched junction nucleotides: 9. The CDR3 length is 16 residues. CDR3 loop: CASSLASGGWAYEQYF. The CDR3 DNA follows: TGCGCCAGCAGCTTGGCCTCAGGGGGCTGGGCTTACGAGCAGTACTTC.

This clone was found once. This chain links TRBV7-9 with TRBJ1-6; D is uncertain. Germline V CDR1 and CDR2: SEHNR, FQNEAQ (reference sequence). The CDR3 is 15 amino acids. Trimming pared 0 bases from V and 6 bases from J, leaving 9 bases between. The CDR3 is CASSLANSGNSPLHF. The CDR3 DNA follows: TGTGCCAGCAGCTTAGCAAACAGCGGTAATTCACCCCTCCACTTT.

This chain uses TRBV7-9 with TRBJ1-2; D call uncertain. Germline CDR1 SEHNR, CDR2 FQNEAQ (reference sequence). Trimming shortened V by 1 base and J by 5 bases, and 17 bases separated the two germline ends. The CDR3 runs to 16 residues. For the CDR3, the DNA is TGTGCCAGCAGCTTAGGGGTCTCTGGGAGTTTTTATGGCTACACCTTC. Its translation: CASSLGVSGSFYGYTF.

The CDR3 reads CASSPGDPNEKLFF. The CDR3 DNA is TGCGCCAGCAGCCCGGGGGACCCTAATGAAAAACTGTTTTTT. This chain connects TRBV5-1 to TRBJ1-4; D is possibly TRBD1 (5 bases). The germline CDR1 and CDR2 sequences are SGHRS and YFSETQ. CDR3 length equals 14 residues. The germline V and J ends were trimmed by 4 bases and 3 bases, with 10 bases remaining between them.

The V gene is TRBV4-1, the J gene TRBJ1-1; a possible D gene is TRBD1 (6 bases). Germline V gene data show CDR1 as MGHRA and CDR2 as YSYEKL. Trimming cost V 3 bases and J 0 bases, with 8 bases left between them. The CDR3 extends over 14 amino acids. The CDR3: CASSHGGLNTEAFF. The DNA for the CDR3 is TGCGCCAGCAGCCATGGGGGCTTGAACACTGAAGCTTTCTTT.

Here the CDR3 reads CAISGGPDNEKLFF. CDR3 DNA sequence: TGTGCCATCAGTGGGGGGCCGGACAACGAAAAACTGTTTTTT. V usage is TRBV10-3 and J usage is TRBJ1-4; the D gene is possibly TRBD1 (6 bases). Germline values: CDR1 ENHRY, CDR2 SYGVKD. V dropped 4 bases and J dropped 8 bases, with 14 bases sitting between them. This CDR3 spans 14 amino acids.

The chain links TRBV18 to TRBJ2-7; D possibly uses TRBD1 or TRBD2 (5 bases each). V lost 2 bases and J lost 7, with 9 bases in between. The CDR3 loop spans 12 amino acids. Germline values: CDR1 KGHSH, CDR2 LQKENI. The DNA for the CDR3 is TGTGCCAGCTCACCAATAGAGGGGGAGCAGTACTTC. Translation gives CASSPIEGEQYF. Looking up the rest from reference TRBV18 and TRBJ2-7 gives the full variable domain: NAGVMQNPRHLVRRRGQEARLRCSPMKGHSHVYWYRQLPEEGLKFMVYLQKENIIDESGMPKERFSAEFPKEGPSILRIQQVVRGDSAAYFCASSPIEGEQYFGPGTRLTVT.

Here the CDR3 reads CASELGGGRDTQYF. CDR3 DNA sequence: TGTGCCAGCGAGCTGGGAGGTGGAAGGGATACGCAGTATTTT. The rearrangement links TRBV6-1 to TRBJ2-3; D is possibly TRBD2 (6 bases). Germline-derived CDR1 and CDR2 are MNHNS and SASEGT. CDR3 size: 14 residues. Trimming left V 8 bases short and J 6 bases short, with 18 bases between.

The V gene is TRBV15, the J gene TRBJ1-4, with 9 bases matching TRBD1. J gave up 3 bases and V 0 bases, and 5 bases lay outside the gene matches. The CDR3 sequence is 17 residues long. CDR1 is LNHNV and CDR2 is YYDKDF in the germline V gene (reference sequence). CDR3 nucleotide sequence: TGTGCCACCAGCAGAGATGGGACAGGGTATCCTAATGAAAAACTGTTTTTT. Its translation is CATSRDGTGYPNEKLFF.

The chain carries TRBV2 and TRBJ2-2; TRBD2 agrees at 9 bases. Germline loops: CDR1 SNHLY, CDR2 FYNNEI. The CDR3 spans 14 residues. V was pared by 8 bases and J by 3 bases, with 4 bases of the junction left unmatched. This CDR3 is CASAASGDTGELFF. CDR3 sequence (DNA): TGTGCCAGCGCGGCTAGCGGGGACACCGGGGAGCTGTTTTTT.

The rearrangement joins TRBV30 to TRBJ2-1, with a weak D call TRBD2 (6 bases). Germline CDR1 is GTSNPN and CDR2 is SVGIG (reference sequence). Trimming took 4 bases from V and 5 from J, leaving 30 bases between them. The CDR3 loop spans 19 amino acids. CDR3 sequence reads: CAWTVTRTGGPGAHNEQFF. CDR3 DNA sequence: TGTGCCTGGACCGTAACCCGAACAGGAGGGCCTGGTGCCCACAATGAGCAGTTCTTC. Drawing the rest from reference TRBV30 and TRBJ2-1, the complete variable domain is SQTIHQWPATLVQPVGSPLSLECTVEGTSNPNLYWYRQAAGRGLQLLFYSVGIGQISSEVPQNLSASRPQDRQFILSSKKLLLSDSGFYLCAWTVTRTGGPGAHNEQFFGPGTRLTVL.

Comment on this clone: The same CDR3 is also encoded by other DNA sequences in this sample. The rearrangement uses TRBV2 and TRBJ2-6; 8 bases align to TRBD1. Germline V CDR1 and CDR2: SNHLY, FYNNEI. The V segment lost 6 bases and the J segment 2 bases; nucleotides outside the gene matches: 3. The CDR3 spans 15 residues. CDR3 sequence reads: CASREQGAGANVLTF. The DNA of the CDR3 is TGTGCCAGCAGAGAACAGGGGGCTGGGGCCAACGTCCTGACTTTC. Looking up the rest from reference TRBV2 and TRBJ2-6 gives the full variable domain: EPEVTQTPSHQVTQMGQEVILRCVPISNHLYFYWYRQILGQKVEFLVSFYNNEISEKSEIFDDQFSVERPDGSNFTLKIRSTKLEDSAMYFCASREQGAGANVLTFGAGSRLTVL.

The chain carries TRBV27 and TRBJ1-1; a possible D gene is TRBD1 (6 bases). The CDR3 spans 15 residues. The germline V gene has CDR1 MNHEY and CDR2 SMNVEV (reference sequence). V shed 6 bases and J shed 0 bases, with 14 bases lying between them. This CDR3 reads CASSRSGQVNTEAFF. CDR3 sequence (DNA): TGTGCCAGCAGCCGATCGGGACAAGTGAACACTGAAGCTTTCTTT.

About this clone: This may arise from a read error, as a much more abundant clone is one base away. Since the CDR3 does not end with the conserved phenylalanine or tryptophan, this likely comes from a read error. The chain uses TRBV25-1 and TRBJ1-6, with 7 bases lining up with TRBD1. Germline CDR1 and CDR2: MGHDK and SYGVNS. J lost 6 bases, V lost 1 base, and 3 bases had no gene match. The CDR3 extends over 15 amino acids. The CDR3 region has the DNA TGTGCCAGCAGTGAATCCGCAGGGGGTAATTCACCCCTCCACTCT. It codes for CASSESAGGNSPLHS.

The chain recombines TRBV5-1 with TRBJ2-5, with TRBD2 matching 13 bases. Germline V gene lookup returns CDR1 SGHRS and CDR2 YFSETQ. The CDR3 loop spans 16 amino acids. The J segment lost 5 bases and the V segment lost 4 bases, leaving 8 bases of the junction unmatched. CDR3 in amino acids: CASSGLAGEVRETQYF. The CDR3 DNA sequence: TGCGCCAGCAGCGGACTAGCGGGAGAGGTAAGGGAGACCCAGTACTTC.